A selection of T cell receptor beta chains follows, all from one sample in a study of CD8 T cells in ankylosing spondylitis. TCRdb reprocessed the 5' RACE reads via MiXCR and lists one record per CDR3 protein. The repertoire holds 25,000 to 35,000 distinct CDR3 sequences, with 12% to 15% as singletons. The material sequenced was blood. These receptors came from a male donor with ankylosing spondylitis or in good health (not recorded which). The CDR3 runs from the conserved cysteine through the conserved F or W. A D gene is named only where the DNA matches it firmly. Clone size is stated in some rows and not others, as once, few, many or a class when expanded.

>few|TRBV7-2|TRBJ2-3|TRBD2
TGTGCCAGCAGCTGGGGACTAGCAGCAGATACGCAGTATTTT
CASSWGLAADTQYF
>few|TRBV30|TRBJ2-7|TRBD2
TGTGCCTGGAGTAAGGCGGGAGAGGGTTCCTACGAGCAGTACTTC
CAWSKAGEGSYEQYF
>NA|TRBV7-9|TRBJ2-7|NA
TGTGCCAGCAGCTTATCTAGCTTCTACGAGCAGTACTTC
CASSLSSFYEQYF
>NA|TRBV27|TRBJ2-7|TRBD1
TGTGCCAGCAGTCCTTGGGACAGGGCCCCCGAGCAGTACTTC
CASSPWDRAPEQYF
>few|TRBV3-1|TRBJ1-1|TRBD1
TGTGCCAGCACCATAGGACAGGGTGAAGCTTTCTTT
CASTIGQGEAFF
>NA|TRBV10-3|TRBJ1-4|NA
TGTGCCATCAGCCGGACAGCAACTAATGAAAAACTGTTTTTT
CAISRTATNEKLFF
>NA|TRBV7-2|TRBJ2-2|NA
TGTGCCAGCAGCCCAATGGCACAGGCAAACACCGGGGAGCTGTTTTTT
CASSPMAQANTGELFF
>NA|TRBV19|TRBJ2-1|NA
TGTGCCAGTAGTGGAAGGCAGGGCCCCTACAATGAGCAGTTCTTC
CASSGRQGPYNEQFF
>few|TRBV12-3/TRBV12-4|TRBJ2-2|TRBD2
TGTGCCAGCAGTGTGACTAGCCCGAACACCGGGGAGCTGTTTTTT
CASSVTSPNTGELFF
>NA|TRBV6-6|TRBJ2-2|NA
TGTGCGTCGTGTCTAGGGAACACCGGGGAGCTGTTTTTT
CASCLGNTGELFF
>many|TRBV20-1|TRBJ2-1|TRBD2
TGCAGTGCTAGTCGAAATAGCGGGGGGGAGGATGAGCAGTTCTTC
CSASRNSGGEDEQFF
>NA|TRBV7-3|TRBJ2-3|TRBD2
TGTGCCAGCAGCCACGGCCCAGGGACTAGCGGGAGTTCGCAGTATTTT
CASSHGPGTSGSSQYF
>NA|TRBV28|TRBJ2-5|NA
TGTGCCAGCACTGTTGTGGGAGAGACCCAGTACTTC
CASTVVGETQYF
>few|TRBV19|TRBJ2-2|NA
TGTGCCAGTAGTATAAAAATCACCGGGGAGCTGTTTTTT
CASSIKITGELFF
>few|TRBV12-3/TRBV12-4|TRBJ1-1|NA
TGTGCCAGCAGCGCGGCCGGGAACACTGAAGCTTTCTTT
CASSAAGNTEAFF
>few|TRBV7-2|TRBJ2-7|NA
TGTGCCAGCAGCTTCAATAGCCTGAACGAGCAGTACTTC
CASSFNSLNEQYF
>NA|TRBV6-4|TRBJ2-1|TRBD2
TGTGCCAGCAGTGGCGGGGCGGGGGACTACAATGAGCAGTTCTTC
CASSGGAGDYNEQFF
>NA|TRBV29-1|TRBJ2-2|NA
TGCAGCGTTGAAGGGACGGAAAACGCCGGCGGGGAGCTGTTTTTT
CSVEGTENAGGELFF
>NA|TRBV28|TRBJ1-1|NA
TGTGCCAGCAGTCGACCCGGCGGAGGAGGAGGTGGTACTGAAGCTTTCTTT
CASSRPGGGGGGTEAFF
>NA|TRBV5-1|TRBJ2-3|NA
TGCGCCAGCAGCTTGGAGTCTAGCCAAGATACGCAGTATTTT
CASSLESSQDTQYF
>few|TRBV28|TRBJ2-1|NA
TGTGCCAGCAGTCCAAGGAGGGCCACTGAGCAGTTCTTC
CASSPRRATEQFF